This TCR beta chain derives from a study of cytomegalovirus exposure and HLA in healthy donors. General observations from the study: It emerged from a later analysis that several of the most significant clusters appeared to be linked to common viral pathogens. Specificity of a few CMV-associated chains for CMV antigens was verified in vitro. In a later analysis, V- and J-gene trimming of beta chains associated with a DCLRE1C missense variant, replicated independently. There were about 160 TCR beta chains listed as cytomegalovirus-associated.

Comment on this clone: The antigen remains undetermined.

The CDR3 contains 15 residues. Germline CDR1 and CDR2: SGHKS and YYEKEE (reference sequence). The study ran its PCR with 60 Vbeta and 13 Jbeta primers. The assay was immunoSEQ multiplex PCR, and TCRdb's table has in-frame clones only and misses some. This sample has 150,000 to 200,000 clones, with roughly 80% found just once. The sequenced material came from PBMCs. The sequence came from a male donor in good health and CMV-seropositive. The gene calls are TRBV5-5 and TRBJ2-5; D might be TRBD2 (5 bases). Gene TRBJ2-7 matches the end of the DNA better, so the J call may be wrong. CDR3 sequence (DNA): TGTGCCAGCAGCTTCCGGGGTACACCCTCCTACGAGCAGTACTTC. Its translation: CASSFRGTPSYEQYF.